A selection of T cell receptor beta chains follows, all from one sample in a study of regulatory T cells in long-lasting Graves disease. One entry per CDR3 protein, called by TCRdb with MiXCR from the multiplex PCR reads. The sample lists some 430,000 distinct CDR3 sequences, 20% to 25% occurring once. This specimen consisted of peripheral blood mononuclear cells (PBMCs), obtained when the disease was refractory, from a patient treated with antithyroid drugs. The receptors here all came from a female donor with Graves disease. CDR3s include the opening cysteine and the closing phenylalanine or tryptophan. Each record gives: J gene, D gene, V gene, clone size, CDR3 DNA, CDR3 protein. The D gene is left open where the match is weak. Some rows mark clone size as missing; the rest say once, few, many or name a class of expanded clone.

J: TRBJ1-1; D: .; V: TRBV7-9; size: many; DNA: TGTGCCAGCAGCTTAGAGAACACTGAAGCTTTCTTT; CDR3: CASSLENTEAFF
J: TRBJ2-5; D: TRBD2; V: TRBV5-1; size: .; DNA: TGCGCCAGCAGCACGGTCCCGGGACTAGCGGGAGGCGACGACGGGACCCAGTACTTC; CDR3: CASSTVPGLAGGDDGTQYF
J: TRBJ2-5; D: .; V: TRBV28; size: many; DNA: TGTGCCAGCAGTTTTATAGGGGCAGGGGAGACCCAGTACTTC; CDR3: CASSFIGAGETQYF
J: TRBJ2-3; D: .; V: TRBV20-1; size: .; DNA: TGCAGTGCGTGGGTGGATACGCAGTATTTT; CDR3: CSAWVDTQYF
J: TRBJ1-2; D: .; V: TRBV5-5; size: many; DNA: TGTGCCAGCAGCTTGGTTGACCCAGCTACCGATGGCTACACCTTC; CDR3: CASSLVDPATDGYTF
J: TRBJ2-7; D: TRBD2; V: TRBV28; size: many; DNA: TGTGCCAGCAGTCGCCCGGCTAGCGGGAGTTACGAGCAGTACTTC; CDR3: CASSRPASGSYEQYF
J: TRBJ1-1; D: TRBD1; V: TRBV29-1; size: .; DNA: TGCAGCGTTGAACCCCGGACAGGGGGCACTGAAGCTTTCTTT; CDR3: CSVEPRTGGTEAFF
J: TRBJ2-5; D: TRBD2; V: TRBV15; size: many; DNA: TGTGCCACCAGTCCGGGACTAGCGGGCAACTGGGGAGAGACCCAGTACTTC; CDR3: CATSPGLAGNWGETQYF
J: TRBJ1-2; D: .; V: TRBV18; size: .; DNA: TGTGCCAGCTCACCGAACGGGGGCGCTGGCTACACCTTC; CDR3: CASSPNGGAGYTF
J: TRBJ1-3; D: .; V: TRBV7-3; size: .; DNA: TGTGCCAGCAGCTTAACGGGATACTCTGGAAACACCATATATTTT; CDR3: CASSLTGYSGNTIYF
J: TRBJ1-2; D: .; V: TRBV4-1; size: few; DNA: TGCGCCAGCAGCCAAGTCGGTGGCTATGGCTACACCTTC; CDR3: CASSQVGGYGYTF
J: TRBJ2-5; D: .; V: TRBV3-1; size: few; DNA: TGTGCCAGCAGCCAACTTCGCCACAGCAAAGAGACCCAGTACTTC; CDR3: CASSQLRHSKETQYF
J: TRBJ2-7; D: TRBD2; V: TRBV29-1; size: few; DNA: TGCAGCGTGGGGACTAGAGCCTCCTACGAGCAGTACTTC; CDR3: CSVGTRASYEQYF
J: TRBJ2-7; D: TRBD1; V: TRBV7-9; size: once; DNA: TGTGCCAGCAGCTTCCAAACAGGGACAGGGGGAGGCTACGAGCAGTACTTC; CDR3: CASSFQTGTGGGYEQYF
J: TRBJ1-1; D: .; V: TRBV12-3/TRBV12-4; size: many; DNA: TGTGCCAGCAGTTTGTCGAACTGGAACACTGAAGCTTTCTTT; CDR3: CASSLSNWNTEAFF
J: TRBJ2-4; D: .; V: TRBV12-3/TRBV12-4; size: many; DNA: TGTGCCAGCAGTTTAGTGCACATTCAGTACTTC; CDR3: CASSLVHIQYF
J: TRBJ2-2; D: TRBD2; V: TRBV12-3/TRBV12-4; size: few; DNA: TGTGCCAGCAGTCCACCTTTGAGCGGGATAGGAAGCGGGGAGCTGTTTTTT; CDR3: CASSPPLSGIGSGELFF
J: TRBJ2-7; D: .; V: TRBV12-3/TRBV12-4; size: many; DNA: TGTGCCAGCAGTTTCGGGACCGGGGAGCAGTACTTC; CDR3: CASSFGTGEQYF
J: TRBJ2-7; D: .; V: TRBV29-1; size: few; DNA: TGCAGCGAAGAGGACAGTAGAACCTACGAGCAGTACTTC; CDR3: CSEEDSRTYEQYF
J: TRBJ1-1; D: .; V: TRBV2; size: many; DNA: TGTGCCAGCAGCGCCAGGCCCCCGAACACTGAAGCTTTCTTT; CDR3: CASSARPPNTEAFF
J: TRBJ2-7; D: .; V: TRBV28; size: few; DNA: TGTGCCAGCAGGGACGGGACCACAGACGAGCAGTACTTC; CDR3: CASRDGTTDEQYF
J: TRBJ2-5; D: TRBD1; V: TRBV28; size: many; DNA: TGTGCCAGCAGTCTGCCCGGGGACAGGCTGTGGGCCCAGTACTTC; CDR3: CASSLPGDRLWAQYF
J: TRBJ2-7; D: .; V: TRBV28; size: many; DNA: TGTGCCATCCTACATAGACCAACGTACGAGCAGTACTTC; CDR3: CAILHRPTYEQYF
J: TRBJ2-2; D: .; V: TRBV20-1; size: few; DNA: TGCAGTGCTAGAGATGCAGGGGCCCTCACCGGGGAGCTGTTTTTT; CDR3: CSARDAGALTGELFF
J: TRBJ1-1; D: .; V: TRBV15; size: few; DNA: TGTGCCACCAGTCAGGGATGGGACACTGAAGCTTTCTTT; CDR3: CATSQGWDTEAFF
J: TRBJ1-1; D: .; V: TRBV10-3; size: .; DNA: TGTGCCACCGCTGGGGCAGGTGGTCGGGCCACTGAAGCTTTCTTT; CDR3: CATAGAGGRATEAFF
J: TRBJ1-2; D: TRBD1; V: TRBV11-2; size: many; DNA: TGTGCCAGCAGCCCGACAGGGTACAACTATGGCTACACCTTC; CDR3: CASSPTGYNYGYTF
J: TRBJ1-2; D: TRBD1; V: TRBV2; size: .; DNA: TGTGCCGACGTGGGACAGGGGGTGCCCGATGGCTACACCTTC; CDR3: CADVGQGVPDGYTF
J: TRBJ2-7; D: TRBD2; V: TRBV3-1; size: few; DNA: TGTGCCAGCAGCCCCGGGACTAGCTGGGGCGAGCAGTACTTC; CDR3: CASSPGTSWGEQYF
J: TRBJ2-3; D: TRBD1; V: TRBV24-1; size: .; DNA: TGTGCCACCAGTGAACGGGACAGGGAGATCACAGATACGCAGTATTTT; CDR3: CATSERDREITDTQYF
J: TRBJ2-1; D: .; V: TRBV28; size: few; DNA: TGTGCCAGCAGGTTAGGAGGGGGCGTGAAGGTTGAGCAGTTCTTC; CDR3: CASRLGGGVKVEQFF
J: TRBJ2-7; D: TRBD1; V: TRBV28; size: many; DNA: TGTGCCAGCACGACAGGGTTGATCTCCTACGAGCAGTACTTC; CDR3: CASTTGLISYEQYF
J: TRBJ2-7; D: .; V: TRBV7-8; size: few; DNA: TGTGCCAGCAGCCGGACCAGAGATGCTTACGAGCAGTACTTC; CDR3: CASSRTRDAYEQYF
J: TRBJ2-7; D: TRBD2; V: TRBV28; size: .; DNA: TGTGCCAGCAGACACCGGGGACTAGCGGGAGCTTTCTACGAGCAGTACTTC; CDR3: CASRHRGLAGAFYEQYF
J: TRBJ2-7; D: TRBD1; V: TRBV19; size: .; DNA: TGTGCCAGTACCCTGACAGGGGGCTCTCTCTACGAGCAGTACTTC; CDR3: CASTLTGGSLYEQYF
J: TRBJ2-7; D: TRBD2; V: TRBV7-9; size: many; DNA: TGTGCCAGCAGCTTAGGGTCTAGCGGAAAATACGAGCAGTACTTC; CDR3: CASSLGSSGKYEQYF
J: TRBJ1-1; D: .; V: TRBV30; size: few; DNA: TGTGCCTGGATCGGGGGGCCAGCCATGGGAGCTTTCTTT; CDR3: CAWIGGPAMGAFF
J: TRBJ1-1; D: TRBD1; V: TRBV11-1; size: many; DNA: TGTGCCAGCAGCGCCGCCGGGACAGGGAACACTGAAGCTTTCTTT; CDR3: CASSAAGTGNTEAFF
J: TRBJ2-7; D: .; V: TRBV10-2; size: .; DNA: TGCGCCAGCAGTGAGTCTAACGAGCAGTACTTC; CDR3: CASSESNEQYF
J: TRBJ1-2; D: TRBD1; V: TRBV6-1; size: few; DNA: TGTGCCAGCGAGCCTCGGACAGGAGCTTATGGCTACACCTTC; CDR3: CASEPRTGAYGYTF
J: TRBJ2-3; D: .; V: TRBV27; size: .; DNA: TGTGCCAGCACCCCACAGGGAGGAGATACGCAGTATTTT; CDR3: CASTPQGGDTQYF
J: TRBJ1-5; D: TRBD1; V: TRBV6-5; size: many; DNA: TGTGCCAGCAGTTACCGGACAGGGCCCCAGCATTTT; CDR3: CASSYRTGPQHF
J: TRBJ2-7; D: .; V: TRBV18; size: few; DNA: TGTGCCAGCTCACCACTTGTCGCGGACGAGCAGTACTTC; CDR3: CASSPLVADEQYF
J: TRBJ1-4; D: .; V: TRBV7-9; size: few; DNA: TGTGCCAGCAGCCTTATGGACGGGAATGAAAAACTGTTTTTT; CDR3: CASSLMDGNEKLFF
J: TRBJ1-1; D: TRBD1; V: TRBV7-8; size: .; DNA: TGTGCCAGCAGCTTATACCCCGGGACAGGGTCGAACACTGAAGCTTTCTTT; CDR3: CASSLYPGTGSNTEAFF
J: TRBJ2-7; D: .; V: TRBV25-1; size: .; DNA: TGTGCCACCGAAGAGGAGGGGAACGAGCAGTACTTC; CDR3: CATEEEGNEQYF
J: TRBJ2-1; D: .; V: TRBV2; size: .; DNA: TGTGCCAGCAGCCCTGTAGCGCATAGCTCCTACAATGAGCAGTTCTTC; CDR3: CASSPVAHSSYNEQFF
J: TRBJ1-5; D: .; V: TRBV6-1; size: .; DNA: TGTGCCAGTACAGTCCGGGACCCATATAGCAATCAGCCCCAGCATTTT; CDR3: CASTVRDPYSNQPQHF
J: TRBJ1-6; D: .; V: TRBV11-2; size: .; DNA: TGTGCCAGCAGCTTAGGGGGCCCGGGGGATCTAAATTCACCCCTCCACTTT; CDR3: CASSLGGPGDLNSPLHF
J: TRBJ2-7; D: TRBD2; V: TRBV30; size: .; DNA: TGTGCCTGGGGGGGACTAGCGGGAGTGAACGAGCAGTACTTC; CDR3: CAWGGLAGVNEQYF
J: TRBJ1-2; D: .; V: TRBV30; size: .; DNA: TGTGCCTGTACCGGGGGTCCCGGACTCTTTGGCTACACCTTC; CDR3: CACTGGPGLFGYTF
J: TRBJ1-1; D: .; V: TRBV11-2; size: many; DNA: TGTGCCAGCACCCCGGGGGGGGGGTGGAGCACTGAAGCTTTCTTT; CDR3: CASTPGGGWSTEAFF
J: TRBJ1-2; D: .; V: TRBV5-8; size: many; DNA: TGTGCCAGCAATGGCTACACCTTC; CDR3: CASNGYTF
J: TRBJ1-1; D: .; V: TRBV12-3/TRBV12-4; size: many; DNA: TGTGCCAGCAGTCAGGGGATAGAATTACCCCACGCTTTCTTT; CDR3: CASSQGIELPHAFF
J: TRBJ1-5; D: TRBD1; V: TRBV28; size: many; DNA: TGTGCCAGCAGCCCGACAGGGGGCGCGTATCAGCCCCAGCATTTT; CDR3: CASSPTGGAYQPQHF